Each of the 8 T cell receptor beta chains below was sequenced from the same sample in a study of T cell responses to AZD1222 COVID-19 vaccine. The method was immunoSEQ multiplex PCR; TCRdb's version includes in-frame clones alone and lacks a portion of them. The sample shows tens of thousands of clones, less than 95% of them seen only once. The sample here was peripheral blood, taken 28 days after the second AZD1222 dose. The receptors come from an adult who received the AZD1222 COVID-19 vaccine.

The DNA for the CDR3 is TGTGCCAGCTCAGGGACAGTTAACACTGAAGCTTTCTTT. This sequence encodes CASSGTVNTEAFF. The chain uses TRBV18 and TRBJ1-1; 7 bases fit TRBD1. Germline assignment: CDR1 KGHSH and CDR2 LQKENI. With V trimmed by 5 bases and J by 2 bases, 2 bases remained unmatched. The CDR3 spans 13 residues.

The chain carries TRBV5-1 and TRBJ1-3; possibly TRBD1 for D (5 bases). V lost 4 bases and J lost 4, with 9 bases in between. The CDR3 is 13 residues long. CDR1 and CDR2 from the germline V gene are SGHRS and YFSETQ. The CDR3 sequence: CASSGTGGNTIYF. The CDR3 nucleotides read TGCGCCAGCAGCGGGACCGGGGGAAACACCATATATTTT.

This clone was seen once. The chain links TRBV19 to TRBJ2-3, with a tentative D call TRBD1 (6 bases). This CDR3 spans 15 amino acids. V lost 3 bases, J lost 3 bases, and 13 bases lay in between. The V gene's germline CDR1 is LNHDA and CDR2 SQIVND (reference sequence). CDR3 sequence: CASSILGGGTDTQYF. In DNA form, the CDR3 reads TGTGCCAGTAGTATCCTAGGGGGTGGAACAGATACGCAGTATTTT.

The V call is TRBV27, the J call TRBJ2-7, with D perhaps matching TRBD1 (7 bases). The CDR3 length is 11 residues. Trimming pared 5 bases from V and 6 bases from J, leaving 8 bases between. CDR1 is MNHEY, CDR2 SMNVEV, per germline (reference sequence). The CDR3 bases are TGTGCCAGCAGTCAGGGGGGCGAGCAGTACTTC. Its translation: CASSQGGEQYF.

The chain carries TRBV7-9 and TRBJ2-6; tentatively, D is TRBD2 (6 bases). CDR3 length equals 19 residues. V was cut by 1 base and J by 0 bases, with 16 bases left in between. Germline CDR1 and CDR2: SEHNR and FQNEAQ (reference sequence). The CDR3 nucleotides are TGTGCCAGCAGCTTAGGCCGGGACTTAGGGGTCTCTGGGGCCAACGTCCTGACTTTC. Translating it yields CASSLGRDLGVSGANVLTF.

The gene calls are TRBV13 and TRBJ2-7; TRBD2 might be the D (6 bases). V dropped 3 bases and J dropped 1 base, with 25 bases sitting between them. This CDR3 is built from 19 residues. The germline V gene has CDR1 PRHDT and CDR2 FYEKMQ (reference sequence). The CDR3 nucleotides are TGTGCCAGCAGCTTCTATGGGACTCTCAGGGACCGTCGATCCTACGAGCAGTACTTC. Residues: CASSFYGTLRDRRSYEQYF.

The J gene is TRBJ2-7, the V gene TRBV30, with TRBD1 matching 10 bases. The CDR3 is 14 residues long. Germline V gene lookup returns CDR1 GTSNPN and CDR2 SVGIG (reference sequence). V lost 2 bases and J lost 2; bases outside the gene matches: 3. This CDR3 is CAWSRQGAPYEQYF. The CDR3 bases are TGTGCCTGGAGTCGACAGGGGGCACCCTACGAGCAGTACTTC. Combining the CDR3 with reference TRBV30 and TRBJ2-7 gives the whole variable domain SQTIHQWPATLVQPVGSPLSLECTVEGTSNPNLYWYRQAAGRGLQLLFYSVGIGQISSEVPQNLSASRPQDRQFILSSKKLLLSDSGFYLCAWSRQGAPYEQYFGPGTRLTVT.

This chain connects TRBV9 to TRBJ2-5; 13 bases agree with TRBD2. Trimming cost V 3 bases and J 5 bases; bases outside gene matches: 7. CDR1 and CDR2 (germline): SGDLS, YYNGEE. CDR3 length: 16 residues. The DNA of the CDR3 is TGTGCCAGCAGCGGGACTAGCGGGAGAGGGTTGGAGACCCAGTACTTC. Its protein is CASSGTSGRGLETQYF.